This T cell receptor (beta chain) was sequenced in a study of CD8 T cells in ankylosing spondylitis. Study observations and caveats: Ankylosing spondylitis blood seemed to carry a telltale TCR beta motif made of several highly homologous variants.

Trimming removed 4 bases at V and 0 bases at J, with 12 bases between. From germline, CDR1 is MDHEN and CDR2 SYDVKM. The CDR3 has 15 amino acids. Using its own MiXCR run on the 5' RACE reads, TCRdb lists one record per CDR3 protein. The sample has approximately 220,000 distinct CDR3 sequences; around a quarter are singletons. This clonotype was seen at least ten times. What it recognizes is unknown. The chain joins TRBV28 to TRBJ1-2; D is uncertain. This sequence was found in a male donor with ankylosing spondylitis or in good health (not recorded which). Input material: blood, either unsorted or a sorted T cell fraction (not recorded which). CDR3 residues: CASSSTAPSNYGYTF. CDR3 sequence (DNA): TGTGCCAGCAGTTCGACGGCACCTTCTAACTATGGCTACACCTTC.